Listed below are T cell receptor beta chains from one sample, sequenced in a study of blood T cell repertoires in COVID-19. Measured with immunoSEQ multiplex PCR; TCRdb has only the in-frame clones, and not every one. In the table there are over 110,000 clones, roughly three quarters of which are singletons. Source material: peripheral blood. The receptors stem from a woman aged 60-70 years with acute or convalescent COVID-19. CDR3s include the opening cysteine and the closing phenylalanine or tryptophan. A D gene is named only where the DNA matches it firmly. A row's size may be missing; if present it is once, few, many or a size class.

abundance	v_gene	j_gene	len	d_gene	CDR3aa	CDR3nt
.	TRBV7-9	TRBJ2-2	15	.	CASSRGAPNTGELFF	TGTGCCAGCAGCCGGGGGGCCCCGAACACCGGGGAGCTGTTTTTT
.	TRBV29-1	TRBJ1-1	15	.	CSAVAVRTANTEAFF	TGCAGCGCCGTGGCGGTTAGGACAGCGAACACTGAAGCTTTCTTT
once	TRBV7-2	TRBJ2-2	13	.	CASSLYGSGELFF	TGTGCCAGCAGCTTATACGGGTCCGGGGAGCTGTTTTTT
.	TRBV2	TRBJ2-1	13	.	CASSETPYNEQFF	TGTGCCAGCTCCGAGACACCTTACAATGAGCAGTTCTTC
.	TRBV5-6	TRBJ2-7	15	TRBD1	CASSLPGQGAEEQYF	TGTGCCAGCAGCTTGCCAGGACAGGGGGCTGAAGAGCAGTACTTC
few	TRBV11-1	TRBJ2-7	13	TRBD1	CASSYGTVYEQYF	TGTGCCAGCAGCTACGGGACAGTATACGAGCAGTACTTC
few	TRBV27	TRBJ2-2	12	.	CATSGDTGELFF	TGTGCCACCTCAGGGGACACCGGGGAGCTGTTTTTT
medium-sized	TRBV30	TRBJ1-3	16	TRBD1	CAWSTGQGFPGNTIYF	TGTGCCTGGAGTACCGGACAGGGGTTCCCTGGAAACACCATATATTTT
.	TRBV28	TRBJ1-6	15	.	CASSFGGLPGSPLHF	TGTGCCAGCAGTTTTGGGGGACTACCGGGGTCACCCCTCCACTTT
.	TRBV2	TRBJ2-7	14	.	CASSVSFDRYEQYF	TGTGCCAGCAGTGTTAGTTTCGACAGGTACGAGCAGTACTTC
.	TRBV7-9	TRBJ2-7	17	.	CASSRQLAASNWYEQYF	TGTGCCAGCAGTCGACAACTGGCCGCATCTAACTGGTACGAGCAGTACTTC
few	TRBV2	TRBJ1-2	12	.	CASSEANYGYTF	TGTGCCAGCAGTGAAGCCAATTATGGCTACACCTTC
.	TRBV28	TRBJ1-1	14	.	CASSSGLGGTEAFF	TGTGCCAGCAGCTCGGGGCTGGGGGGCACTGAAGCTTTCTTT
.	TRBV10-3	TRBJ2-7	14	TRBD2	CATVAGQVNYEQYF	TGTGCCACCGTAGCGGGTCAGGTAAACTACGAGCAGTACTTC
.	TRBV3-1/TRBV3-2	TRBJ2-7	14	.	CASSQGASPYEQYF	TGTGCCAGCAGCCAGGGAGCTTCTCCCTACGAGCAGTACTTC
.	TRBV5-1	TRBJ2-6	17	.	CASSFTSFSSGANVLTF	TGCGCCAGCAGCTTTACTTCTTTTAGCTCTGGGGCCAACGTCCTGACTTTC
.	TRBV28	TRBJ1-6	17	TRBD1	CASTGQGSSSYNSPLHF	TGTGCCAGCACCGGACAGGGGTCGAGCTCCTATAATTCACCCCTCCACTTT
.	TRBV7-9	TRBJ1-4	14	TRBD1	CASSSWTGREKLFF	TGTGCCAGCAGCTCTTGGACAGGGCGCGAAAAACTGTTTTTT
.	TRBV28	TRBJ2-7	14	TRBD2	CASSFGVAGREQYF	TGTGCCAGCAGTTTCGGTGTAGCGGGACGTGAGCAGTACTTC
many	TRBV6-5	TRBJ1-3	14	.	CASSPRQPGNTIYF	TGTGCCAGCAGTCCTCGACAGCCTGGAAACACCATATATTTT
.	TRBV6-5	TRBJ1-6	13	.	CATVVGADSPLHF	TGTGCCACCGTGGTGGGGGCTGATTCACCCCTCCACTTT
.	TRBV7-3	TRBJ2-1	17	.	CASSLWSSRETYNEQFF	TGTGCCAGCAGCTTATGGTCCTCTCGGGAAACCTACAATGAGCAGTTCTTC